These 3 T cell receptor beta chains came from one sample sequenced in a study of blood T cell repertoires in COVID-19. TCRdb keeps only in-frame clones here, not all; method: immunoSEQ multiplex PCR. Of roughly 230,000 clones listed, 65% to 85% are singletons. Sequencing was carried out using peripheral blood. The receptors were gathered from a man aged 50 or older with active or convalescent COVID-19.

This clone appeared a single time. This chain joins TRBV30 and TRBJ2-7; 11 positions agree with TRBD2. V trimming: 5 bases; J trimming: 4 bases; junction bases outside the gene matches: 7. Germline-derived CDR1 and CDR2 are GTSNPN and SVGIG (reference sequence). The CDR3 covers 14 residues. CDR3 bases: TGTGCCTGGGCCGGGACTAGCGGTTATTACGAGCAGTACTTC. Its protein is CAWAGTSGYYEQYF.

The chain has TRBV5-6 and TRBJ2-1; maybe TRBD2 (5 bases). The CDR3 is 15 amino acids. V lost 1 base, J lost 5 bases, and 13 bases lay in between. From germline, CDR1 is SGHDT and CDR2 YYEEEE. For the CDR3, the DNA is TGTGCCAGCAGCTTGTTTCAGAGGGTGGACAATGAGCAGTTCTTC. Translating gives CASSLFQRVDNEQFF.

The chain joins TRBV7-2 to TRBJ2-1; 16 bases are shared with TRBD2. The ends lost 4 bases at V and 5 bases at J; junction bases unmatched: 5. The CDR3 runs 17 residues. The germline CDR1 and CDR2 sequences are SGHTA and FQGNSA. CDR3 sequence (DNA): TGTGCCAGCAGCTGGGGACTAGCGGGGGGGCTGGACAATGAGCAGTTCTTC. It codes for CASSWGLAGGLDNEQFF.